Following are 14 T cell receptor beta chains from one sample sequenced in a study of regulatory T cells in long-lasting Graves disease. Time point given: persistent/refractory GD, antithyroid drugs over 5 years with positive TRAb. From PBMCs, RNA was extracted and then used to make the TCR library. Building the TCR beta libraries relied on iRepertoire HTBI primers, and CDR3 regions underwent Arm-PCR. TCRdb re-analysed the multiplex PCR reads in MiXCR, keeping a single row per CDR3 protein. The sample shows about 290,000 distinct CDR3 sequences, 20% to 25% of them seen only once. The sequences come from peripheral blood mononuclear cells (PBMCs), collected when the disease was refractory, from a patient treated with antithyroid drugs. Source of these receptors: a female donor with Graves disease.

The CDR3 nucleotides read TGCAGTGCCCACCGCCGGCAGGGGGCCTACGAGCAGTACTTC. Protein sequence: CSAHRRQGAYEQYF. The genes are TRBV20-1 and TRBJ2-7, with TRBD1 matching over 7 bases. Germline V lookup: CDR1 DFQATT, CDR2 SNEGSKA (reference sequence). CDR3 size: 14 residues. After removal of 6 bases from V and 2 bases from J, the junction contained 10 bases not matched to a gene.

Many counts were recorded for this clonotype. The V call is TRBV28, the J call TRBJ2-7; tentative D call: TRBD2 (7 bases). The CDR3 length is 12 residues. In germline, CDR1 is MDHEN, CDR2 SYDVKM. V lost 7 bases and J lost 6, with 13 bases in between. The DNA for the CDR3 is TGTGCCAGCAATCCGGGGGGCTCCGAGCAGTACTTC. It translates to CASNPGGSEQYF.

The chain couples TRBV12-3 or TRBV12-4 to TRBJ1-6; D not certain. Trimming shortened V by 3 bases and J by 10 bases, and 16 bases separated the two germline ends. The CDR3 totals 15 residues. The CDR3 loop reads CASSFNAAVGSPLHF. DNA of the CDR3: TGTGCCAGCAGTTTTAACGCGGCGGTCGGATCACCCCTCCACTTT.

This clonotype was picked up a small number of times. The chain links TRBV12-5 to TRBJ2-6, with D maybe TRBD1 (5 bases). Germline V gene sequence: CDR1 LGHNT, CDR2 FRNRAP. Trimming cost V 3 bases and J 4 bases, with 10 bases left between them. The length of the CDR3 is 15 residues. This CDR3 is CASGFSGLGANVLTF. The DNA of the CDR3 is TGTGCTAGTGGTTTCTCAGGGCTCGGGGCCAACGTCCTGACTTTC.

The rearrangement joins TRBV30 to TRBJ1-1; no definite D call. The CDR3 length is 12 residues. V lost 0 bases to trimming and J lost 7 bases, with 9 bases between them. The germline CDR1 and CDR2 sequences are GTSNPN and SVGIG (reference sequence). CDR3 region: CAWSVTVGEAFF. The DNA for the CDR3 is TGTGCCTGGAGTGTAACGGTTGGTGAAGCTTTCTTT. Supplemented by reference TRBV30 and TRBJ1-1, the full variable domain reads SQTIHQWPATLVQPVGSPLSLECTVEGTSNPNLYWYRQAAGRGLQLLFYSVGIGQISSEVPQNLSASRPQDRQFILSSKKLLLSDSGFYLCAWSVTVGEAFFGQGTRLTVV.

This clonotype was found many times. The chain carries TRBV2 and TRBJ1-4; no clear D gene. Germline V gene lookup returns CDR1 SNHLY and CDR2 FYNNEI. The ends were cut back, 4 bases at V and 5 bases at J, with 8 bases in the middle. This CDR3 comprises 13 residues. The CDR3 DNA reads TGTGCCAGCAGTGGGGTCGTGAATGAAAAACTGTTTTTT. Amino acid sequence: CASSGVVNEKLFF.

The V call is TRBV5-4, the J call TRBJ2-2, with TRBD2 as a possible D gene (5 bases). V dropped 3 bases and J dropped 5 bases, with 23 bases sitting between them. The CDR3 spans 18 residues. Germline CDR1 is SGHNT and CDR2 is YYREEE (reference sequence). The CDR3 sequence: CASSSTGPTAWETGELFF. The CDR3 DNA sequence: TGTGCCAGCAGCTCCACCGGGCCAACAGCCTGGGAGACCGGGGAGCTGTTTTTT.

The chain uses TRBV10-3 and TRBJ2-7; TRBD1 aligns across 7 bases. The J segment lost 0 bases and the V segment lost 10 bases, leaving 12 bases of the junction unmatched. CDR3 size: 15 residues. Germline CDR1 ENHRY, CDR2 SYGVKD. This chain's CDR3 is CATNLRDSSSYEQYF. In nucleotides, the CDR3 is TGTGCCACGAACCTAAGGGACAGTAGCTCCTACGAGCAGTACTTC.

This clonotype has ten or more counts. This chain uses TRBV7-6 with TRBJ2-5; D is unclear. The CDR3 consists of 13 residues. The germline gives CDR1 SGHVS, CDR2 FNYEAQ. V was clipped by 1 base and J by 4 bases, with 7 bases between them. The DNA of the CDR3 is TGTGCCAGCAGCTTAGGAAATGGAGAGACCCAGTACTTC. Protein product: CASSLGNGETQYF.

This rearrangement joins TRBV5-6 to TRBJ1-1; 7 bases are shared with TRBD1. V dropped 5 bases and J dropped 0; count of bases not matched to a gene: 7. Per the germline V gene, CDR1 is SGHDT and CDR2 is YYEEEE. The CDR3 consists of 15 residues. This CDR3 reads CASSRTGLVNTEAFF. For the CDR3, the DNA is TGTGCCAGCAGTAGGACAGGCCTGGTGAACACTGAAGCTTTCTTT.

This clonotype was detected a few times. V is TRBV30 and J is TRBJ1-1; D call uncertain. The germline gives CDR1 GTSNPN, CDR2 SVGIG (reference sequence). The CDR3 spans 12 residues. The ends were cut back, 1 base at V and 7 bases at J, with 10 bases in the middle. The CDR3 DNA sequence: TGTGCCTGGAGTGCCCGAGACGATGAAGCTTTCTTT. Translated: CAWSARDDEAFF.

In this sample, this clonotype turned up a few times. The chain employs TRBV30 and TRBJ2-5; 7 nucleotides match TRBD2. From germline, CDR1 is GTSNPN and CDR2 SVGIG (reference sequence). With V trimmed by 0 bases and J by 4 bases, 11 bases remained unmatched. This CDR3 is built from 16 residues. Here the CDR3 DNA reads TGTGCCTGGAGTGTAGGGGCTAGCGGAAATTTAGAGACCCAGTACTTC. It is translated as CAWSVGASGNLETQYF.

This clonotype was picked up many times. This chain uses TRBV5-5 with TRBJ2-7, with 9 bases that match TRBD1. Germline V CDR1 and CDR2: SGHKS, YYEKEE (reference sequence). V lost 0 bases to trimming and J lost 4 bases; unmatched junction nucleotides: 5. This CDR3 spans 15 amino acids. CDR3 residues: CASSLATGGGYEQYF. CDR3 nucleotides: TGTGCCAGCAGCTTGGCAACAGGGGGCGGGTACGAGCAGTACTTC.

V gene TRBV4-3 combines with J gene TRBJ1-2, with a tentative D call TRBD1 (6 bases). This CDR3 comprises 13 residues. The germline V gene has CDR1 LGHNA and CDR2 YSLEER. Trimming left V 3 bases short and J 2 bases short, with 7 bases between. This CDR3 is CASSQGANYGYTF. The DNA of the CDR3 is TGCGCCAGCAGCCAGGGGGCAAACTATGGCTACACCTTC.